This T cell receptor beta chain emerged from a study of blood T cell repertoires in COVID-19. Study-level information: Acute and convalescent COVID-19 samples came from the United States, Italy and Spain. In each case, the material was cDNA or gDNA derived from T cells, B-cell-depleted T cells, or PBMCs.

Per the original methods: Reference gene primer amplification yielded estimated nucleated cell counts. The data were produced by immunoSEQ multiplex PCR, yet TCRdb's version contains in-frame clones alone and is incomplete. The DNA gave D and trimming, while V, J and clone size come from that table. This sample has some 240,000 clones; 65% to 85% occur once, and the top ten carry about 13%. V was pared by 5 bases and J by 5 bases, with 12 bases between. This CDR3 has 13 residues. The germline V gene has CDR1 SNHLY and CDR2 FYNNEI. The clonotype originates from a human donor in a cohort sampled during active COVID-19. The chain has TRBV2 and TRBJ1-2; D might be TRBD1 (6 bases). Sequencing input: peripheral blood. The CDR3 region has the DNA TGTGCCAGCAGTCAGACAGGAACTTATGGCTACACCTTC. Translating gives CASSQTGTYGYTF.